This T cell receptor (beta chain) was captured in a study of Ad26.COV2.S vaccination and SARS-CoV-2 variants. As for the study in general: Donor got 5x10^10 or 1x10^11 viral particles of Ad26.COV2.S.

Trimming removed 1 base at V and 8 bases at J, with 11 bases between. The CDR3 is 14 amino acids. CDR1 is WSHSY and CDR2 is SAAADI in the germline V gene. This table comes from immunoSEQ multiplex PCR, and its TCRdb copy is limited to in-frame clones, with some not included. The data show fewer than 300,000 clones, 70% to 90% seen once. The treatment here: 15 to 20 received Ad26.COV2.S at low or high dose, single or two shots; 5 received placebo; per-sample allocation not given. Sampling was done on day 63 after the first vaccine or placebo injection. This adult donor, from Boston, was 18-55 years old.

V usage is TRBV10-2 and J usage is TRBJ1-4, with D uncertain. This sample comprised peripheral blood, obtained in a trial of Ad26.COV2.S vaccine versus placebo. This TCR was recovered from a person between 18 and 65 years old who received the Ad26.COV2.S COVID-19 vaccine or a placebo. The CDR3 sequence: CASSEWVRPEKLFF. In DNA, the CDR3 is TGCGCCAGCAGTGAGTGGGTCCGACCAGAAAAACTGTTTTTT.